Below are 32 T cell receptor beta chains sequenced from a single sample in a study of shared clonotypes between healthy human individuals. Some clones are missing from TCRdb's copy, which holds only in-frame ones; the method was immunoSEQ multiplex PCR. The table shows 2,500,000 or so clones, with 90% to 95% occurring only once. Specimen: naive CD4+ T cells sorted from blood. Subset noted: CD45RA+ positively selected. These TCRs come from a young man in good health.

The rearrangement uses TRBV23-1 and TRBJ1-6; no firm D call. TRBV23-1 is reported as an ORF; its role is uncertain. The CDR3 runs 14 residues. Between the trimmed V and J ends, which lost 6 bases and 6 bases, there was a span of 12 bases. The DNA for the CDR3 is TGCGCCAGCAGAGGTGGTGTTTTTAATTCACCCCTCCACTTT. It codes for CASRGGVFNSPLHF.

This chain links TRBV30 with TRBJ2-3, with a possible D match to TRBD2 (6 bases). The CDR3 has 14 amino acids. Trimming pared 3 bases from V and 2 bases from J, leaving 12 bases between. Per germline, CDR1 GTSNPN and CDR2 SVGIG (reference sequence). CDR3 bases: TGTGCCTGGAGAATGGGGACTCCCACAGATACGCAGTATTTT. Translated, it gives CAWRMGTPTDTQYF.

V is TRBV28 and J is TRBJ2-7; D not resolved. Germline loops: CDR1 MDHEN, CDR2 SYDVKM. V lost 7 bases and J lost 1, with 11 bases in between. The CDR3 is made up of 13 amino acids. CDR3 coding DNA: TGTGCCAGCACCCTTACCGATTCCTACGAGCAGTACTTC. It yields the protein CASTLTDSYEQYF.

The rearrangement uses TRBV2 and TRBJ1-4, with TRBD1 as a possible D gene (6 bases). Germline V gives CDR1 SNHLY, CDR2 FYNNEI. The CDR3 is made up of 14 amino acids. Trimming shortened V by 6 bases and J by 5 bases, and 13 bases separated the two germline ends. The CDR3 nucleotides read TGTGCCAGCAGGGTGGACAGTTTAAATGAAAAACTGTTTTTT. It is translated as CASRVDSLNEKLFF.

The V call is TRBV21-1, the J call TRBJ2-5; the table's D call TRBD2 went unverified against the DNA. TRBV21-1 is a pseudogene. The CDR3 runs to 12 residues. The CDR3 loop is CASSRLASPQYF. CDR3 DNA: TGTGCCAGCAGCCGACTAGCTTCCCCCCAGTACTTC.

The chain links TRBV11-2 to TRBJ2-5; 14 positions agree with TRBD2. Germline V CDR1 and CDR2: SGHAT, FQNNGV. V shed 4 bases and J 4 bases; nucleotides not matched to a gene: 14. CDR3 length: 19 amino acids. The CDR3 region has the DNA TGTGCCAGCAGCTCAAGGGGACTAGCGGGAGTTCTAGGTTTAGAGACCCAGTACTTC. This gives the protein CASSSRGLAGVLGLETQYF.

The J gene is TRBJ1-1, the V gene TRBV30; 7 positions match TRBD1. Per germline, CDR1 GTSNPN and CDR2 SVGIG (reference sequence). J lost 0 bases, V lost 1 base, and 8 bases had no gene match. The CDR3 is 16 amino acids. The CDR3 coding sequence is TGTGCCTGGAGTGCACAGCCGGGACAGTTGAACACTGAAGCTTTCTTT. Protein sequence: CAWSAQPGQLNTEAFF.

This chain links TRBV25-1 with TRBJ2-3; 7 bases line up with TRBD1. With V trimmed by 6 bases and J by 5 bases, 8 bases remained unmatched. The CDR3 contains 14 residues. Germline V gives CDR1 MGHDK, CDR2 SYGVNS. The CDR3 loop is CASRRQGEGDTQYF. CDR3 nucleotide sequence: TGTGCCAGCAGGCGACAGGGTGAGGGAGATACGCAGTATTTT.

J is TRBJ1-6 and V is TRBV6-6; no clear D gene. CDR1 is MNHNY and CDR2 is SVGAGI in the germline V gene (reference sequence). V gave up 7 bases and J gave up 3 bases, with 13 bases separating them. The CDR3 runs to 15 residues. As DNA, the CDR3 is TGTGCCAGCACCCCCGGCCAGTTCTATAATTCACCCCTCCACTTT. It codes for CASTPGQFYNSPLHF.

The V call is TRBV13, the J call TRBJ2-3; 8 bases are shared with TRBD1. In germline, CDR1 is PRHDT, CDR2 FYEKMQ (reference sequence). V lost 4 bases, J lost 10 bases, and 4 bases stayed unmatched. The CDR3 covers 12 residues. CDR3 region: CASSSGQGSQYF. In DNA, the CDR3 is TGTGCCAGCAGCTCCGGACAGGGATCGCAGTATTTT.

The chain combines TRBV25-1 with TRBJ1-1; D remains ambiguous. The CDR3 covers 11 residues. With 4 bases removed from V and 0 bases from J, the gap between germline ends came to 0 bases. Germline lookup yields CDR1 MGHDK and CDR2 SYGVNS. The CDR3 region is CASSVNTEAFF. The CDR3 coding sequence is TGTGCCAGCAGTGTGAACACTGAAGCTTTCTTT.

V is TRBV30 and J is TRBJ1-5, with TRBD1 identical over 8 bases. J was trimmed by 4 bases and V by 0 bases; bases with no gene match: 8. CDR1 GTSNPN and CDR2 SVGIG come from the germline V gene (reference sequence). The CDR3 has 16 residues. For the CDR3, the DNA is TGTGCCTGGAGTGTACGGAGACAGGGGAGTAATCAGCCCCAGCATTTT. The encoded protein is CAWSVRRQGSNQPQHF.

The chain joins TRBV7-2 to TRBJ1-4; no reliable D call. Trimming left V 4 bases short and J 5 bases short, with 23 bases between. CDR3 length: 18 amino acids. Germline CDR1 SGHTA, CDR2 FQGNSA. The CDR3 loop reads CASSCLGPGDEQNEKLFF. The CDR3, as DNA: TGTGCCAGCAGCTGCTTAGGGCCGGGCGATGAACAAAATGAAAAACTGTTTTTT.

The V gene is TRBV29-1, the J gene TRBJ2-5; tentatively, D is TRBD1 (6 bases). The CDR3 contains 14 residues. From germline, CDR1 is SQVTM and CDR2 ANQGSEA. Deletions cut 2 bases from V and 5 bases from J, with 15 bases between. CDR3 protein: CSVETGMTVETQYF. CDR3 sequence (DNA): TGCAGCGTTGAAACAGGGATGACGGTGGAGACCCAGTACTTC.

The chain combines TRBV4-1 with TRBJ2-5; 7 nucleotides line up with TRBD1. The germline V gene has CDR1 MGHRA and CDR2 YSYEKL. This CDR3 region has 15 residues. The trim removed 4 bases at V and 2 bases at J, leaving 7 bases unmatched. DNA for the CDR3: TGCGCCAGCAGCCTCGCCGGGACAGCACAAGAGACCCAGTACTTC. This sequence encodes CASSLAGTAQETQYF.

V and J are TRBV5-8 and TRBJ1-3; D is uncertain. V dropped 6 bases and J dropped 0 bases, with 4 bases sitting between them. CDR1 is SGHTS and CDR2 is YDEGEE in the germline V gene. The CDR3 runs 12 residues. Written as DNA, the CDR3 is TGTGCCAGCACCCCCTCTGGAAACACCATATATTTT. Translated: CASTPSGNTIYF.

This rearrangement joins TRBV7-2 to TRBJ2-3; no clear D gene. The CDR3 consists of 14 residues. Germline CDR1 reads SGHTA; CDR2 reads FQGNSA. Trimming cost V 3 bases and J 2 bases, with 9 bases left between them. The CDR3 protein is CASSLGHHTDTQYF. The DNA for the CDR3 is TGTGCCAGCAGCTTGGGCCACCACACAGATACGCAGTATTTT.

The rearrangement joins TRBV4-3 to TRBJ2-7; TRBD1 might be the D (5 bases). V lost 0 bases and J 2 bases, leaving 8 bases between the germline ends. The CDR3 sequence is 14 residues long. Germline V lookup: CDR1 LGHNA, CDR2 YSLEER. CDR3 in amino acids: CASSQEKGTYEQYF. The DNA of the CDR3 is TGCGCCAGCAGCCAAGAAAAGGGGACCTACGAGCAGTACTTC.

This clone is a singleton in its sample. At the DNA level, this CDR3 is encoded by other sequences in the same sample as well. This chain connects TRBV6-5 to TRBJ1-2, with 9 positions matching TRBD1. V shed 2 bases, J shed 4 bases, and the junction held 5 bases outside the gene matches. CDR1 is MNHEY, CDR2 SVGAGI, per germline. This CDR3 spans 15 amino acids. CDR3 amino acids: CASSYRDRGGYGYTF. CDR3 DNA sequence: TGTGCCAGCAGTTACCGAGACAGGGGGGGCTATGGCTACACCTTC.

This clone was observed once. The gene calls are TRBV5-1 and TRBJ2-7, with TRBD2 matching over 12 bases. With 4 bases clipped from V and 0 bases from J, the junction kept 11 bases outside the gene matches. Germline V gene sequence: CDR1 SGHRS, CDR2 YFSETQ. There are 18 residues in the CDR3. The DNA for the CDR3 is TGCGCCAGCAGCACCCGGACTAGCGGGACTCCCCTCTCCTACGAGCAGTACTTC. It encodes CASSTRTSGTPLSYEQYF. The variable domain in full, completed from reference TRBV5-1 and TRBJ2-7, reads KAGVTQTPRYLIKTRGQQVTLSCSPISGHRSVSWYQQTPGQGLQFLFEYFSETQRNKGNFPGRFSGRQFSNSRSEMNVSTLELGDSALYLCASSTRTSGTPLSYEQYFGPGTRLTVT.

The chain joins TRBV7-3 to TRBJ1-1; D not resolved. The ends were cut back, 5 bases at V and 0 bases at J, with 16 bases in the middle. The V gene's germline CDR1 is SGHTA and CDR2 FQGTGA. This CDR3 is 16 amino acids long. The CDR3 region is CASSLVRAGLNTEAFF. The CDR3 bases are TGTGCCAGCAGCCTAGTCCGTGCAGGCCTGAACACTGAAGCTTTCTTT.

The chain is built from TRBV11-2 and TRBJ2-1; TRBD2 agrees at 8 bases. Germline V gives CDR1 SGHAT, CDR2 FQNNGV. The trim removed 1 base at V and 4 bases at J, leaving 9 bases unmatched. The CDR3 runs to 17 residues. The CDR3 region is CASSLAPGTSRYNEQFF. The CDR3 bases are TGTGCCAGCAGCTTAGCCCCTGGGACTAGTCGATACAATGAGCAGTTCTTC.

The CDR3 bases are TGCGCCAGCATCCACAGACAGGGGAGGGAGAACAATTCAGATCAGCCCCAGCATTTT. Protein: CASIHRQGRENNSDQPQHF. The chain joins TRBV5-1 to TRBJ1-5; 8 nucleotides align to TRBD1. CDR1 is SGHRS and CDR2 is YFSETQ in the germline V gene. V gave up 6 bases and J gave up 5 bases; unmatched junction bases: 22. The CDR3 contains 19 residues. Full variable domain (missing parts from reference TRBV5-1 and TRBJ1-5): KAGVTQTPRYLIKTRGQQVTLSCSPISGHRSVSWYQQTPGQGLQFLFEYFSETQRNKGNFPGRFSGRQFSNSRSEMNVSTLELGDSALYLCASIHRQGRENNSDQPQHFGDGTRLSIL.

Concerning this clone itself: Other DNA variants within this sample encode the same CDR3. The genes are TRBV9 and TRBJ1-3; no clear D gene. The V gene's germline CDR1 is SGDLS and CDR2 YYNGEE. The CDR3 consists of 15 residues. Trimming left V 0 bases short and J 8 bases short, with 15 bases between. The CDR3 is CASSVEETSRDTIYF. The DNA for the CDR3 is TGTGCCAGCAGCGTAGAGGAAACTTCTAGGGACACCATATATTTT.

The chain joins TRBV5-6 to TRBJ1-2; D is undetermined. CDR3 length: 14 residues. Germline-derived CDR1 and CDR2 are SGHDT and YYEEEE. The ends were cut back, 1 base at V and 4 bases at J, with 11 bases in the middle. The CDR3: CASSLRTFPYGYTF. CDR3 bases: TGTGCCAGCAGCTTGCGGACCTTCCCCTATGGCTACACCTTC. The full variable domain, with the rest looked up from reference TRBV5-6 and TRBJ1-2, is DAGVTQSPTHLIKTRGQQVTLRCSPKSGHDTVSWYQQALGQGPQFIFQYYEEEERQRGNFPDRFSGHQFPNYSSELNVNALLLGDSALYLCASSLRTFPYGYTFGSGTRLTVV.

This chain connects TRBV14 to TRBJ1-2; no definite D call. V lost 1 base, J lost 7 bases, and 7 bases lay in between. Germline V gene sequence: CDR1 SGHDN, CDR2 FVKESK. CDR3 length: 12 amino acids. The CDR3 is CASSQAVGGYTF. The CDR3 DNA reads TGTGCCAGCAGCCAAGCTGTGGGTGGCTACACCTTC.

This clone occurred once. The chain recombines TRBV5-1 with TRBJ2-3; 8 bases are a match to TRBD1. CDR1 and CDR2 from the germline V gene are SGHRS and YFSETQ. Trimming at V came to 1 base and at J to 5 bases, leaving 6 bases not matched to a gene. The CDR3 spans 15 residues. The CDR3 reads CASSLRSDREDTQYF. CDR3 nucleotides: TGCGCCAGCAGCTTGAGATCGGACAGGGAAGATACGCAGTATTTT.

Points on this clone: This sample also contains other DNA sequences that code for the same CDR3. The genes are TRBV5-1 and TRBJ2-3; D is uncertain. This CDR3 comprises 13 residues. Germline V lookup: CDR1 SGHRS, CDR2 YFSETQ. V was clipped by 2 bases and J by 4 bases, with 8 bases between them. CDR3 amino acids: CASSLGFPDTQYF. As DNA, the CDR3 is TGCGCCAGCAGCTTAGGGTTTCCAGATACGCAGTATTTT.

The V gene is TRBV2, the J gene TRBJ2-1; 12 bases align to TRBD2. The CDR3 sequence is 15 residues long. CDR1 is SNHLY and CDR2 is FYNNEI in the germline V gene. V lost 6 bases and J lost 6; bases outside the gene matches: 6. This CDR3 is CASRRLAGATNEQFF. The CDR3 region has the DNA TGTGCCAGCAGGCGACTAGCGGGGGCGACCAATGAGCAGTTCTTC. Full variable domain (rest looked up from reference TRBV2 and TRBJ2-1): EPEVTQTPSHQVTQMGQEVILRCVPISNHLYFYWYRQILGQKVEFLVSFYNNEISEKSEIFDDQFSVERPDGSNFTLKIRSTKLEDSAMYFCASRRLAGATNEQFFGPGTRLTVL.

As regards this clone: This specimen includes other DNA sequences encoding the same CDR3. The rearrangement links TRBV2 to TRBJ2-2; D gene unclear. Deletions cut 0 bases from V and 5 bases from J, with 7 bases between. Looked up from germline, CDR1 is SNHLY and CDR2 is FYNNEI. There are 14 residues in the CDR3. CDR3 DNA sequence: TGTGCCAGCAGTGAAGCGGGCCCGACCGGGGAGCTGTTTTTT. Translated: CASSEAGPTGELFF. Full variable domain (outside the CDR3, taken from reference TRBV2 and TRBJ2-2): EPEVTQTPSHQVTQMGQEVILRCVPISNHLYFYWYRQILGQKVEFLVSFYNNEISEKSEIFDDQFSVERPDGSNFTLKIRSTKLEDSAMYFCASSEAGPTGELFFGEGSRLTVL.

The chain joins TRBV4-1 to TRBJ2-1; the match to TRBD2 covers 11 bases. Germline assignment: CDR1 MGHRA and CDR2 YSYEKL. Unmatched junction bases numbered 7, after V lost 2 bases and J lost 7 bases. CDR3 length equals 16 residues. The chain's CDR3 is CASSQSLLAGVNEQFF. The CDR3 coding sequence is TGCGCCAGCAGCCAATCACTACTAGCGGGAGTAAATGAGCAGTTCTTC.

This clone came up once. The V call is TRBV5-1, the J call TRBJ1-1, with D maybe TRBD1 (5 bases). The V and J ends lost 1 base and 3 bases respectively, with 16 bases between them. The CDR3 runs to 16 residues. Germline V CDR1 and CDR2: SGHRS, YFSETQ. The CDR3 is CASSLIAGLIDTEAFF. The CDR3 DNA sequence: TGCGCCAGCAGCTTGATCGCAGGGTTAATCGACACTGAAGCTTTCTTT. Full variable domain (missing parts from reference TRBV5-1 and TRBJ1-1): KAGVTQTPRYLIKTRGQQVTLSCSPISGHRSVSWYQQTPGQGLQFLFEYFSETQRNKGNFPGRFSGRQFSNSRSEMNVSTLELGDSALYLCASSLIAGLIDTEAFFGQGTRLTVV.